This passage covers 6 T cell receptor beta chains from one sample sequenced in a study of a mutant IDH1 vaccine in newly diagnosed glioma. The antigens these receptors bind are not known. Method: immunoSEQ multiplex PCR; TCRdb's copy keeps in-frame clones and lacks some. The table lists 35,000 to 45,000 clones, approximately 80% of them singletons. Time point denoted: week 35, safety follow-up. Every vaccine dose comprised 300 ug of mutant IDH1 20-mer peptide plus topical imiquimod. The material sequenced was PBMCs, taken from a glioma patient whose treatment included an IDH1 peptide vaccine. The receptors were gathered from a woman in her fifties or sixties with glioma.

Turning to this clone: One end of the junction is discordant with germline, which a read error may explain. V gene TRBV2 combines with J gene TRBJ2-5, with D perhaps matching TRBD1 or TRBD2 (5 bases each). The CDR3 covers 13 residues. Germline V gene lookup returns CDR1 SNHLY and CDR2 FYNNEI. In DNA, the CDR3 is TGTGCCAGCGAGGGACCCGCGCAAGCGACCCAGTACTTC. This sequence encodes CASEGPAQATQYF.

The chain joins TRBV28 to TRBJ2-1; 11 nucleotides agree with TRBD1. In germline, CDR1 is MDHEN, CDR2 SYDVKM. The CDR3 covers 15 residues. V gave up 6 bases and J gave up 8 bases; unmatched junction bases: 9. CDR3 region: CASSEGTGGVDEQFF. The DNA for the CDR3 is TGTGCCAGCAGCGAGGGGACAGGGGGAGTGGATGAGCAGTTCTTC. The full variable domain, in which reference TRBV28 and TRBJ2-1 provide the parts outside the CDR3, is DVKVTQSSRYLVKRTGEKVFLECVQDMDHENMFWYRQDPGLGLRLIYFSYDVKMKEKGDIPEGYSVSREKKERFSLILESASTNQTSMYLCASSEGTGGVDEQFFGPGTRLTVL.

The chain employs TRBV27 and TRBJ1-1; 7 nucleotides match TRBD1. The V gene end was trimmed by 4 bases and the J gene end by 3 bases; junction bases not matched to a gene: 5. The germline gives CDR1 MNHEY, CDR2 SMNVEV (reference sequence). The CDR3 is made up of 14 amino acids. CDR3 nucleotide sequence: TGTGCCAGCAGTTCCAGGGGGGGATACACTGAAGCTTTCTTT. This gives the protein CASSSRGGYTEAFF.

This clone was picked up a small number of times. The chain recombines TRBV29-1 with TRBJ1-2; 7 nucleotides line up with TRBD1. The CDR3 is made up of 12 amino acids. V lost 7 bases, J lost 6 bases, and 8 bases stayed unmatched. The germline CDR1 and CDR2 sequences are SQVTM and ANQGSEA. The CDR3 nucleotides read TGCAGCGCGGGACAGCCTGGGGATGGCTACACCTTC. Its protein product is CSAGQPGDGYTF.

The chain combines TRBV4-1 with TRBJ1-2; no clear D. The V and J ends lost 1 base and 0 bases respectively, with 6 bases between them. Germline lookup yields CDR1 MGHRA and CDR2 YSYEKL. The CDR3 runs to 14 residues. The CDR3 DNA is TGCGCCAGCAGCCAAGTAGGAGCTAACTATGGCTACACCTTC. Translating gives CASSQVGANYGYTF.

The chain combines TRBV28 with TRBJ1-5; 7 bases are a match to TRBD1. The trim removed 4 bases at V and 5 bases at J, leaving 2 bases unmatched. The germline CDR1 and CDR2 sequences are MDHEN and SYDVKM. This CDR3 region has 13 residues. CDR3 bases: TGTGCCAGCAGTTCCGGACAGGATCAGCCCCAGCATTTT. As protein: CASSSGQDQPQHF.